The clone carrying this T cell receptor beta chain has a single count. This sample is part of a study of CD8 T cells in Susac syndrome. An amount of RNA that ranged from roughly 0.5 to 1 ug was reverse transcribed with random hexamers. Each CDR3 protein gets one entry after TCRdb re-called the immunoSEQ multiplex PCR reads with MiXCR. The table lists more than 95,000 distinct CDR3 sequences, 85% to 95% of them singletons. Negative isolation yielded the CD8+ and CD4+ T cells, while FACS enriched the TEMRA cells. CDR3 length: 14 residues. Germline-derived CDR1 and CDR2 are SGHAT and FQNNGV. The V gene end was trimmed by 5 bases and the J gene end by 4 bases; junction bases not matched to a gene: 2.

The source of this sequence is a human donor with multiple sclerosis. The sequenced material came from CD4+ T cells from PBMCs. The chain links TRBV11-2 to TRBJ2-5, with 12 bases aligning to TRBD2. The CDR3, as DNA: TGTGCCAGCAGCCGACTAGCGGGGGTAGAGACCCAGTACTTC. Residues: CASSRLAGVETQYF.